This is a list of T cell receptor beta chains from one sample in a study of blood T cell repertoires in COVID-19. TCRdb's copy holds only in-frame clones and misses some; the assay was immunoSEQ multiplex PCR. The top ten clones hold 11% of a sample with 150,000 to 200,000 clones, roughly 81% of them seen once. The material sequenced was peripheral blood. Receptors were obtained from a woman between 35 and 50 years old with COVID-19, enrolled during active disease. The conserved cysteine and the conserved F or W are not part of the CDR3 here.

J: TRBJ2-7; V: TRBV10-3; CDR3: AISSPSGRVYEQY
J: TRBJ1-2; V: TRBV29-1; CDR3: SIGQVGNGYT
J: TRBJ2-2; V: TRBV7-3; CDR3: ASSLGQTNTGELF
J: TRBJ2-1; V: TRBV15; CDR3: ATSRDEGEQF
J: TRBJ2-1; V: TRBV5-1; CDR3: ASSLGWTKSDEQF
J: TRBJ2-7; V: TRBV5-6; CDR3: ASSVSVSYEQY
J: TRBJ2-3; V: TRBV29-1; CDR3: SVLSGGHTDTQY
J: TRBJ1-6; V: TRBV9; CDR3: ASSVGQANSPLH
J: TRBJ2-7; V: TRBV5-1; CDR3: ASSILTGIPYEQY
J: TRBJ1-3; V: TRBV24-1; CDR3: ATSGGGPTGNTIY
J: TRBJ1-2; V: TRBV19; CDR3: ASSEGGAYGYT
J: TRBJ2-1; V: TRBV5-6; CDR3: ASSLAPAGQLF
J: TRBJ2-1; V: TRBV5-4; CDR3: ASSLHTSGYNEQF
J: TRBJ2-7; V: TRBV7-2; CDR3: ASSPEVYGEQY
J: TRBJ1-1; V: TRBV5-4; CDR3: ASRRRSMNTEAF
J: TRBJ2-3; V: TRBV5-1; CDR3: ASSLGLATSTDTQY
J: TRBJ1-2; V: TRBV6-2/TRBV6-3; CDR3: ASSPRGRILSGYT
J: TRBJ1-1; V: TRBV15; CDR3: ATSRPEGVTEAF
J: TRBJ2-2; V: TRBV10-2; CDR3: ASSVLGANTGELF
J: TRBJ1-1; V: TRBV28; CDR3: ASRALRAEGVFTEAF
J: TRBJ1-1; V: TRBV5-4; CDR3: ASKGGYANTEAF
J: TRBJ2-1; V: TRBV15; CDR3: ATSRGGGDYNEQF
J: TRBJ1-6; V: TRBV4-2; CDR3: ASSLDRSDNSPLH
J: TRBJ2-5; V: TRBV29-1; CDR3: SVEKTVIGETQY
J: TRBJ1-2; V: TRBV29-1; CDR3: SVHGGGDGYT